The following is a T cell receptor (beta chain) sequence with its context. Which antigen it targets is not known. The record has no base qualities; no much larger clone is one base away. This specimen belongs to a study of shared clonotypes between healthy human individuals (dated by TCRdb to about 2020). In the study overall: The cohort included a few men and a couple of women between 18 and 49 years of age. For each donor, three plates each were used for CD4 naive and CD4 memory, two plates were used for CD8 naive, and one plate was used for CD8 memory. To estimate repertoire size and how much clonotypes are shared between individuals, the study performed deep sequencing of blood TCR repertoires from five healthy adults. Different laboratories and diverse techniques were used to prepare libraries and sequence TCR repertoires, to increase sequencing depth and limit assay-specific biases. Per donor, leukapheresis produced somewhere between about 0.9 and 9 billion PBMCs.

CD8 naive samples consisted of CD45RO-negative cells that were positively selected for CCR7, yielding a CD45RA+CCR7+ population without TemRA cells. Donors were healthy HIV-negative adults with no recently reported acute infections or vaccinations. Every donor was a Caucasian adult living in Nashville, Tennessee, USA. After blood collection by leukapheresis, PBMCs were isolated using Ficoll-Histopaque density gradient centrifugation and then cryopreserved in the vapor phase of liquid nitrogen. Analytical flow cytometry was used to check the purity and quantity of every magnetically sorted T cell population. Genomic DNA was isolated from every sorted fraction and measured by UV absorbance on a Nanodrop 2000c. Study-wide conclusions, independent of this receptor: Larger estimated clonotype richness was generally found for naive subsets than for memory subsets. Because the study included a small number of donors, the genetic and exposure-history diversity represented was limited. Pairwise subsampling led to the expectation that sequencing depth would affect the degree of clonotype sharing among donors. Across four donors, around 5% of naive CD4, approximately 3.6% of naive CD8, around 2.5% of memory CD4, and 0.4% to 0.45% of memory CD8 clonotypes were shared. Even with the large sequencing depth, rarefaction of the sorted-subset datasets indicated that sequencing was incomplete. Compared with non-shared clonotypes, the clonotypes found in all four sorted-subset donors had higher generation probabilities. Sampling was restricted to blood, and TCR repertoires in tissues likely differ from the TCR repertoires found in blood.

The germline V gene encodes CDR1 LGHNA and CDR2 YSLEER. The CDR3 starts with the cysteine, ends with the phenylalanine, and has 18 residues. The DNA shown is the 54-base CDR3, in frame from base 1. At the junction V is shortened by 0 bases and J by 3 bases, with 19 bases in between. TCR CDR3 regions were amplified from genomic DNA by multiplex PCR using the deep immunoSEQ assay. For each cell subset, the extracted genomic DNA was distributed evenly across all wells of several immunoSEQ 96-well plates, and each plate served as one replicate. For sorted subsets, roughly 0.2 ug genomic DNA, equal to approximately 30,000 T cell genomes, was loaded into each replicate PCR. Purified libraries were quantified with a Qubit 3.0 fluorometer, sized on a Bioanalyzer 2100, and re-quantified with the KAPA Library Quantification kit. Each immunoSEQ 96-well plate was sequenced on its own single-read 150-cycle Illumina NextSeq 550 flow cell. The paper's data handling went like this. Because the immunoSEQ output included only junctional sequences and no quality scores, the filtering could not be the same as the filtering used for full-length reads. Sequences were annotated with PyIR, a Python wrapper for IgBLAST v1.9, using IMGT germline references to assign V/J genes and CDR3. Reads were filtered out if the reads had weak V/J assignments (E-value above 1e-6), no CDR3, stop codons, out-of-frame junctions, or ambiguous translated residues. V3J clonotypes were defined as sequences sharing an identical inferred V gene, J gene, and CDR3 amino acid sequence. The percentage overlap between two repertoires was calculated by dividing the number of shared unique clonotypes by the size of the smaller repertoire. Richness of each repertoire was evaluated using RTK rarefaction, the Chao1 estimator, and Recon v2.1 estimates of unobserved clonotypes. For all TCRbeta clonotypes obtained by the gDNA method from four donors, generation probabilities were computed with OLGA. In its TCRdb copy, this immuneACCESS table keeps in-frame sequences only and misses some clones. Where compared with another copy, unresolved V genes explain less than half of these, and the others have no known cause. The V and J calls and clone size were taken over from that table, and D and trimming were inferred from the DNA. Present in this sample are about 2.2 million clones, 93% of which were seen just once. Around 1.7% of the sample goes to the ten largest clones.

Sequenced input: naive CD8+ T cells from PBMCs. The cell subset or site label here, explained by the study, means: CD45RA+CCR7+. The receptor was isolated from a man aged 18 to 30 in good health. Some clones in this sample may be carry-over from other donors' samples. The chain is encoded by TRBV4-3 joined to TRBJ2-3; a tentative D call is TRBD2 (5 bases match). The DNA sequence is TGCGCCAGCAGCCAAGAAAAGAAGCGGCAACGGGATACAGATACGCAGTATTTT. This encodes CASSQEKKRQRDTDTQYF.